The 27 T cell receptor beta chains listed next were all sequenced from one sample in a study of T-cell memory formation after mild COVID-19 (TCRdb year 2021). The method was 5' RACE. This sample was sequenced with an Illumina NovaSeq 6000. TCRdb reprocessed the public reads (quality trimming at Q25 with fastp, clone calling with MiXCR) and kept in-frame beta chains. Each CDR3 protein appears once, grouped with its most common genes and DNA. Across this sample there are some 330,000 distinct CDR3 sequences, with around 21% seen only once. Of the sample, around 13% is held by the ten largest clones. Sample: PBMCs or a T cell subset sorted from them (not recorded which). The receptor source for this set is an adult woman who had mild COVID-19 (a few samples of this study predate the infection). The sample titles of this study are shuffled in the database, so cell type and time point are left out; the donor was told from shared clones.

In this sample, this clonotype turned up a few times. The rearrangement joins TRBV7-9 to TRBJ2-1; tentatively, D is TRBD1 (5 bases). Germline CDR1 is SEHNR and CDR2 is FQNEAQ (reference sequence). V dropped 5 bases and J dropped 2 bases, with 13 bases sitting between them. The CDR3 is 15 residues long. CDR3 in amino acids: CASSVRWGPYNEQFF. The CDR3 DNA reads TGTGCCAGCAGCGTGCGGTGGGGCCCCTACAATGAGCAGTTCTTC.

The chain is built from TRBV20-1 and TRBJ2-7; 11 bases agree with TRBD2. The ends lost 4 bases at V and 3 bases at J; junction bases unmatched: 8. The CDR3 spans 15 residues. Germline assignment: CDR1 DFQATT and CDR2 SNEGSKA (reference sequence). CDR3 in DNA: TGCAGTGCTATGGCCGGGACTAGCGGCGTCTACGAGCAGTACTTC. It yields the protein CSAMAGTSGVYEQYF.

The chain uses TRBV4-3 and TRBJ2-1; tentatively, D is TRBD2 (5 bases). Germline loops: CDR1 LGHNA, CDR2 YSLEER. Trimming stripped 2 bases from V and 1 base from J, with 15 bases between. The CDR3 spans 17 residues. This CDR3 is CASSQTLLTRSYNEQFF. The CDR3 DNA reads TGCGCCAGCAGCCAAACACTACTTACTAGGTCCTACAATGAGCAGTTCTTC.

The chain joins TRBV12-3 or TRBV12-4 to TRBJ2-1, with 8 bases lining up with TRBD2. V lost 4 bases to trimming and J lost 13 bases; unmatched junction nucleotides: 9. CDR3 length: 13 residues. CDR3 loop: CASSYSSGGTQFF. The CDR3 bases are TGTGCCAGCAGTTATTCCAGCGGGGGAACCCAGTTCTTC.

This clonotype showed up many times. The chain uses TRBV4-2 and TRBJ2-2, with 13 bases lining up with TRBD2. The CDR3 has 16 residues. Germline V gene data show CDR1 as LGHNA and CDR2 as YNFKEQ. Germline trimming cut 4 bases from V and 4 bases from J; bases unmatched to any gene: 3. The CDR3, as DNA: TGTGCCAGCAGCCGCGGACTAGCGGGAGTCACCGGGGAGCTGTTTTTT. This codes for CASSRGLAGVTGELFF.

This clonotype was seen many times. The chain links TRBV12-3 or TRBV12-4 to TRBJ1-5; TRBD1 agrees at 7 bases. The CDR3 sequence is 15 residues long. Trimming cost V 6 bases and J 0 bases; bases outside gene matches: 5. The CDR3 DNA is TGTGCCAGCAGCCGGACAGGAGATAGCAATCAGCCCCAGCATTTT. This gives the protein CASSRTGDSNQPQHF.

The DNA of the CDR3 is TGTGCCAGCGGGGATGCAACTAATGAAAAACTGTTTTTT. Translation gives CASGDATNEKLFF. This chain connects TRBV3-1 to TRBJ1-4; D call uncertain. Trimming cost V 8 bases and J 0 bases, with 7 bases left between them. The CDR3 extends over 13 amino acids. The germline V gene encodes CDR1 LGHDT and CDR2 YNNKEL (reference sequence).

This clonotype was observed a handful of times. The chain employs TRBV5-1 and TRBJ1-2; D not certain. The CDR3 runs 12 residues. CDR1 is SGHRS and CDR2 is YFSETQ in the germline V gene. V was clipped by 0 bases and J by 12 bases, with 12 bases between them. The CDR3 is CASSLAGYEHTF. Here the CDR3 DNA reads TGCGCCAGCAGCTTGGCCGGGTACGAACACACCTTC.

The V and J genes are TRBV9 and TRBJ1-1; D remains unclear. The V gene lost 2 bases and the J gene lost 11 bases, with 19 bases spanning the gap. Germline lookup yields CDR1 SGDLS and CDR2 YYNGEE. This CDR3 region has 14 residues. The CDR3 sequence: CASSVDPSARMAFF. The DNA for the CDR3 is TGTGCCAGCAGCGTCGACCCCTCAGCTCGGATGGCTTTCTTT. The complete variable domain, with remaining parts taken from reference TRBV9 and TRBJ1-1, reads DSGVTQTPKHLITATGQRVTLRCSPRSGDLSVYWYQQSLDQGLQFLIQYYNGEERAKGNILERFSAQQFPDLHSELNLSSLELGDSALYFCASSVDPSARMAFFGQGTRLTVV.

The chain has TRBV12-3 or TRBV12-4 and TRBJ1-4, with 7 bases lining up with TRBD1. Trimming removed 3 bases from V and 8 bases from J; junction bases left unmatched: 15. The CDR3 sequence is 17 residues long. The CDR3 protein is CASSLGYHGTAGEKLFF. DNA for the CDR3: TGTGCCAGCAGTTTGGGATACCATGGGACAGCGGGGGAAAAACTGTTTTTT.

Only a few counts were recorded for this clonotype. This chain links TRBV6-1 with TRBJ1-2, with a possible D match to TRBD1 (5 bases). Between the trimmed V and J ends, which lost 2 bases and 6 bases, there was a span of 10 bases. Looked up from germline, CDR1 is MNHNS and CDR2 is SASEGT. The CDR3 runs to 13 residues. The CDR3: CASSEQAGNGYTF. DNA of the CDR3: TGTGCCAGCAGTGAACAGGCAGGGAATGGCTACACCTTC.

The genes are TRBV4-1 and TRBJ2-3; 7 positions match TRBD1. The germline V gene encodes CDR1 MGHRA and CDR2 YSYEKL. The CDR3 has 14 amino acids. J lost 3 bases, V lost 0 bases, and 0 bases had no gene match. Written as DNA, the CDR3 is TGCGCCAGCAGCCAAGAACAGGGGACAGATACGCAGTATTTT. Translated, it gives CASSQEQGTDTQYF.

This clonotype has more than one count but fewer than ten. The rearrangement joins TRBV20-1 to TRBJ2-5; possible D gene TRBD1, 5 bases. The CDR3 sequence is 16 residues long. V lost 1 base to trimming and J lost 4 bases, with 19 bases between them. Germline V CDR1 and CDR2: DFQATT, SNEGSKA (reference sequence). This chain's CDR3 is CSARGAGLIRRETQYF. CDR3 coding DNA: TGCAGTGCTAGAGGGGCAGGGTTGATCAGGAGAGAGACCCAGTACTTC.

This clonotype has only a few counts. This chain joins TRBV7-6 and TRBJ2-7, with 7 bases aligning to TRBD1. CDR1 and CDR2 from the germline V gene are SGHVS and FNYEAQ. There are 14 residues in the CDR3. Trimming cost V 2 bases and J 2 bases; bases outside gene matches: 3. CDR3 region: CASSLYTGAYEQYF. For the CDR3, the DNA is TGTGCCAGCAGCTTATATACAGGGGCCTACGAGCAGTACTTC.

V gene TRBV20-1 combines with J gene TRBJ1-3; the D gene is possibly TRBD1 (6 bases). The CDR3 is 16 residues long. From germline, CDR1 is DFQATT and CDR2 SNEGSKA (reference sequence). V was shortened by 0 bases and J by 0 bases, with 12 bases between the two germline ends. The CDR3 sequence: CSARDFRDTSGNTIYF. The CDR3 nucleotides are TGCAGTGCTAGAGATTTCAGGGACACCTCTGGAAACACCATATATTTT.

The chain links TRBV4-1 to TRBJ2-1, with D perhaps given as TRBD1 or TRBD2 (5 bases each). CDR3 length: 17 amino acids. Per the germline V gene, CDR1 is MGHRA and CDR2 is YSYEKL. Trimming removed 4 bases from V and 0 bases from J, with 16 bases in between. The CDR3 here is CASSPISGRHSYNEQFF. CDR3 in DNA: TGCGCCAGCAGCCCCATCTCGGGACGACACTCCTACAATGAGCAGTTCTTC.

This clonotype was observed a few times. This rearrangement joins TRBV6-5 to TRBJ2-4; 10 nucleotides align to TRBD1. This CDR3 comprises 13 residues. Germline-derived CDR1 and CDR2 are MNHEY and SVGAGI. Trimming removed 6 bases from V and 8 bases from J; junction bases left unmatched: 4. In DNA form, the CDR3 reads TGTGCCAGCAGCGACAGGGGGCCGGACATTCAGTACTTC. Its protein product is CASSDRGPDIQYF.

V is TRBV20-1 and J is TRBJ1-5; 7 bases match TRBD1. The germline CDR1 and CDR2 sequences are DFQATT and SNEGSKA (reference sequence). V dropped 5 bases and J dropped 0; count of bases not matched to a gene: 4. There are 14 residues in the CDR3. In nucleotides, the CDR3 is TGCAGTGCTGCCGGGACAGCTAGCAATCAGCCCCAGCATTTT. It codes for CSAAGTASNQPQHF.

This clonotype was observed a few times. The chain combines TRBV11-2 with TRBJ2-3; 11 positions match TRBD2. After removal of 5 bases from V and 3 bases from J, the junction contained 7 bases not matched to a gene. The CDR3 spans 16 residues. CDR1 is SGHAT and CDR2 is FQNNGV in the germline V gene. The DNA of the CDR3 is TGTGCCAGCAGCCTCGGACTAGCGGGCTATACAGATACGCAGTATTTT. It encodes CASSLGLAGYTDTQYF.

This sequence joins TRBV27 and TRBJ1-5; TRBD1 agrees at 8 bases. Germline-derived CDR1 and CDR2 are MNHEY and SMNVEV (reference sequence). Trimming at V came to 6 bases and at J to 4 bases, leaving 5 bases not matched to a gene. The CDR3 runs to 14 residues. CDR3 residues: CASRQQGGNQPQHF. Written as DNA, the CDR3 is TGTGCCAGCAGACAACAGGGGGGTAATCAGCCCCAGCATTTT.

The chain employs TRBV19 and TRBJ1-5; TRBD1 agrees at 7 bases. The CDR3 has 15 residues. Looked up from germline, CDR1 is LNHDA and CDR2 is SQIVND (reference sequence). After removal of 3 bases from V and 9 bases from J, the junction contained 11 bases not matched to a gene. CDR3 region: CASSMTGMKDPPQHF. The DNA of the CDR3 is TGTGCCAGTAGTATGACAGGGATGAAGGATCCGCCCCAGCATTTT.

This rearrangement joins TRBV20-1 to TRBJ1-5, with TRBD1 matching 11 bases. The germline CDR1 and CDR2 sequences are DFQATT and SNEGSKA (reference sequence). V lost 1 base to trimming and J lost 1 base; unmatched junction nucleotides: 6. The CDR3 extends over 17 amino acids. CDR3 loop: CSARGGQGVWSNQPQHF. Written as DNA, the CDR3 is TGCAGTGCTAGAGGGGGACAGGGGGTTTGGAGCAATCAGCCCCAGCATTTT.

This clonotype has a handful of counts. This chain connects TRBV12-3 or TRBV12-4 to TRBJ2-5; D is possibly TRBD2 (7 bases). The length of the CDR3 is 14 residues. Trimming took 5 bases from V and 9 from J, leaving 19 bases between them. CDR3 bases: TGTGCCAGCAGTCCCTGGGGGGGCCCAACGGCCCAGTACTTC. Translation gives CASSPWGGPTAQYF.

The rearrangement links TRBV19 to TRBJ1-1; tentatively, D is TRBD1 (6 bases). The CDR3 loop spans 12 amino acids. Trimming removed 10 bases from V and 4 bases from J, with 13 bases in between. The V gene's germline CDR1 is LNHDA and CDR2 SQIVND (reference sequence). CDR3 amino acids: CATEGGPTEAFF. In DNA form, the CDR3 reads TGTGCCACGGAGGGGGGACCCACTGAAGCTTTCTTT.

This clonotype was seen only a few times. The V and J genes are TRBV15 and TRBJ1-2; TRBD1 agrees at 9 bases. The V and J ends lost 3 bases and 8 bases, in that order; junction bases with no gene match: 16. CDR3 length: 17 residues. Germline assignment: CDR1 LNHNV and CDR2 YYDKDF (reference sequence). Written as DNA, the CDR3 is TGTGCCACCAGCAGCCCGCTCAGGGACAGGGTCCTTAAGGGCTACACCTTC. It encodes CATSSPLRDRVLKGYTF.

This clonotype was counted between two and nine times. The chain joins TRBV7-2 to TRBJ1-5; 7 nucleotides match TRBD1. V was pared by 3 bases and J by 9 bases, with 8 bases of the junction left unmatched. CDR3 length: 14 amino acids. Per the germline V gene, CDR1 is SGHTA and CDR2 is FQGNSA. CDR3 in DNA: TGTGCCAGCAGCTTCGACAGGGCTGGGGGGCCCCAGCATTTT. Its protein product is CASSFDRAGGPQHF.

The chain employs TRBV12-3 or TRBV12-4 and TRBJ2-1; D is possibly TRBD1 or TRBD2 (5 bases each). The CDR3 loop spans 16 amino acids. Deletions cut 4 bases from V and 2 bases from J, with 15 bases between. In DNA, the CDR3 is TGTGCCAGCAGTTCCCACGGGACGTCCACCTACAATGAGCAGTTCTTC. It translates to CASSSHGTSTYNEQFF.